These T cell receptor beta chains were read from a single sample in a study of blood T cell repertoires in COVID-19. Method: immunoSEQ multiplex PCR; TCRdb's copy keeps in-frame clones and lacks some. This table has about 200,000 clones, about 85% appearing once. The sample consisted of peripheral blood. These TCRs come from a woman between 45 and 60 years old with COVID-19, enrolled during active disease. The CDR3 runs from the conserved cysteine through the conserved F or W. D genes are given only for firm matches. Size tells how often a clone was seen (once, few, many) or the class of an expanded clone, and some rows leave it out.

clone_size	j_call	v_call	d_call	cdr3_aa	cdr3_nt
.	TRBJ2-6	TRBV2	TRBD1	CASREVTGIVTGANVLTF	TGTGCCAGCAGAGAGGTGACAGGGATTGTGACTGGGGCCAACGTCCTGACTTTC
.	TRBJ2-7	TRBV10-1	TRBD2	CAISPGTSSYEQYF	TGCGCCATCAGCCCCGGGACTAGCTCCTACGAGCAGTACTTC
.	TRBJ2-3	TRBV27	.	CASSKFRDTQYF	TGTGCCAGCAGTAAATTCCGAGATACGCAGTATTTT
.	TRBJ2-6	TRBV6-5	TRBD1	CASSDRGAGANVLTF	TGTGCCAGCAGCGACAGGGGGGCTGGGGCCAACGTCCTGACTTTC
.	TRBJ1-1	TRBV19	TRBD1	CASTRTGGTEAFF	TGTGCCAGTACCCGGACAGGGGGTACTGAAGCTTTCTTT
.	TRBJ1-2	TRBV30	TRBD1	CAWSAHRGRSGYTF	TGTGCCTGGAGTGCTCACAGGGGGCGATCTGGCTACACCTTC
.	TRBJ2-7	TRBV30	.	CAWEGGPHSYEQYF	TGTGCCTGGGAGGGCGGCCCCCACTCCTACGAGCAGTACTTC
.	TRBJ2-2	TRBV5-1	.	CASSYSGTRNTGELFF	TGCGCCAGCAGCTACTCCGGGACAAGGAACACCGGGGAGCTGTTTTTT
.	TRBJ1-4	TRBV27	.	CASSLTGVFPTNEKLFF	TGTGCCAGCAGTTTAACCGGGGTATTTCCAACTAATGAAAAACTGTTTTTT
.	TRBJ1-1	TRBV5-6	.	CASSLEIVGTEAFF	TGTGCCAGCAGCTTGGAAATCGTCGGCACTGAAGCTTTCTTT
few	TRBJ1-2	TRBV3-1/TRBV3-2	.	CASSFDSTWGYTF	TGTGCCAGCAGCTTTGACTCGACGTGGGGCTACACCTTC
.	TRBJ1-3	TRBV6-5	.	CASGDGVSGNTIYF	TGTGCCTCCGGAGACGGAGTCTCTGGAAACACCATATATTTT
once	TRBJ2-2	TRBV7-3	TRBD2	CASSLRTSGGPNTGELFF	TGTGCCAGCAGCCTCAGGACTAGCGGGGGGCCTAACACCGGGGAGCTGTTTTTT
.	TRBJ1-5	TRBV19	.	CASSMTLNQPQHF	TGTGCCAGTAGTATGACACTCAATCAGCCCCAGCATTTT
.	TRBJ2-3	TRBV3-1/TRBV3-2	.	CASSQGPGSTDTQYF	TGTGCCAGCAGCCAAGGACCGGGATCCACAGATACGCAGTATTTT
.	TRBJ2-7	TRBV30	TRBD2	CAWGKRLAGSEQYF	TGTGCCTGGGGGAAGAGACTAGCAGGCTCCGAGCAGTACTTC
.	TRBJ2-1	TRBV28	.	CASSFPLRSFDNEQFF	TGTGCCAGCAGTTTTCCATTAAGAAGCTTTGACAATGAGCAGTTCTTC
.	TRBJ1-2	TRBV7-2	.	CASSPRTVPSTNYGYTF	TGTGCCAGCAGCCCCAGGACAGTACCCTCAACAAACTATGGCTACACCTTC
once	TRBJ1-4	TRBV5-8	.	CASSLEGRVREKLFF	TGTGCCAGCAGCTTGGAGGGCAGGGTTAGGGAAAAACTGTTTTTT
.	TRBJ1-6	TRBV6-5	.	CASRSSMSDRSLHF	TGTGCCAGCAGATCTAGTATGTCAGATAGATCCCTCCACTTT
.	TRBJ1-2	TRBV6-1	TRBD1	CASSVQGALIYYGGYTF	TGTGCCAGCAGTGTTCAGGGGGCTTTAATATATTATGGTGGCTACACCTTC
.	TRBJ1-4	TRBV7-9	TRBD1	CASSVRTGGGTTNEKLFF	TGTGCCAGCAGCGTTCGGACAGGGGGCGGGACAACTAATGAAAAACTGTTTTTT
few	TRBJ2-3	TRBV10-1	TRBD2	CASSEWRRGSSDTQYF	TGCGCCAGCAGTGAGTGGAGGCGGGGGAGTTCAGATACGCAGTATTTT
.	TRBJ1-2	TRBV24-1	TRBD1	CATSDRTGLYGYTF	TGTGCCACCAGTGACCGGACAGGGCTCTATGGCTACACCTTC
few	TRBJ2-1	TRBV7-7	.	CASSLSGGHNEQFF	TGTGCCAGCAGCTTATCTGGGGGCCACAATGAGCAGTTCTTC
.	TRBJ2-1	TRBV30	TRBD2	CACPGLAGDEQFF	TGTGCCTGTCCGGGACTAGCGGGAGACGAGCAGTTCTTC
few	TRBJ1-4	TRBV7-9	.	CASSPGVGNEKLFF	TGTGCCAGCAGCCCCGGGGTGGGTAATGAAAAACTGTTTTTT
once	TRBJ1-1	TRBV13	TRBD1	CASSYGTGNTEAFF	TGTGCCAGCAGCTATGGGACAGGAAACACTGAAGCTTTCTTT
once	TRBJ2-3	TRBV23-1	.	CASHRDTQYF	TGCGCCAGCCACCGGGATACGCAGTATTTT
.	TRBJ2-1	TRBV9	.	CASSVETGGGSYNEQFF	TGTGCCAGCAGCGTAGAGACGGGTGGGGGGTCCTACAATGAGCAGTTCTTC
few	TRBJ1-5	TRBV6-2/TRBV6-3	.	CASSYLSRGNQPQHF	TGTGCCAGCAGTTACCTCTCCCGGGGAAATCAGCCCCAGCATTTT
.	TRBJ1-1	TRBV6-6	TRBD1	CASRLTGPNTEAFF	TGTGCCAGCAGGCTGACAGGGCCGAACACTGAAGCTTTCTTT
.	TRBJ1-5	TRBV6-5	.	CASFWSISNQPQHF	TGTGCCAGTTTTTGGAGCATTAGCAATCAGCCCCAGCATTTT
few	TRBJ1-5	TRBV7-2	.	CASSLGARGVGQPQHF	TGTGCCAGCAGCTTAGGGGCCAGGGGAGTTGGACAGCCCCAGCATTTT
.	TRBJ1-6	TRBV2	TRBD1	CASNRDSINSPLHF	TGTGCCAGCAATAGGGACAGCATTAATTCACCCCTCCACTTT
many	TRBJ1-5	TRBV27	.	CASSLRGSMSNQPQHF	TGTGCCAGCAGTTTACGGGGGTCCATGAGCAATCAGCCCCAGCATTTT
.	TRBJ1-5	TRBV6-1	.	CASSDPGGGNSNQPQHF	TGTGCCAGCAGTGACCCCGGGGGTGGTAATAGCAATCAGCCCCAGCATTTT
.	TRBJ2-1	TRBV6-5	TRBD2	CASTALAGNSNEQFF	TGTGCCAGCACTGCACTAGCGGGGAACTCCAATGAGCAGTTCTTC
.	TRBJ1-1	TRBV7-2	.	CASSLAGRLNTEAFF	TGTGCCAGCAGCTTAGCGGGCAGATTGAACACTGAAGCTTTCTTT
.	TRBJ2-2	TRBV3-1/TRBV3-2	.	CASSQEQRGTGELFF	TGTGCCAGCAGCCAAGAGCAACGGGGGACCGGGGAGCTGTTTTTT
.	TRBJ1-2	TRBV6-1	.	CASSDSPLSGYTF	TGTGCCAGCAGTGATTCTCCCCTATCCGGCTACACCTTC
.	TRBJ2-2	TRBV9	.	CASSVATGGLRTGELFF	TGTGCCAGCAGCGTAGCTACCGGCGGACTTCGGACCGGGGAGCTGTTTTTT
.	TRBJ1-6	TRBV5-6	TRBD1	CASSNRDRGGGSPLHF	TGTGCCAGCAGCAATCGGGACAGGGGAGGAGGATCACCCCTCCACTTT
.	TRBJ2-5	TRBV28	.	CASRRANQETQYF	TGTGCCAGCCGAAGAGCAAATCAAGAGACCCAGTACTTC
.	TRBJ2-1	TRBV7-9	.	CASSASGHYNEQFF	TGTGCCAGCAGCGCCTCAGGTCACTACAATGAGCAGTTCTTC
.	TRBJ1-1	TRBV15	.	CATSSPLRGTEAFF	TGTGCCACCAGCAGTCCCCTAAGGGGCACTGAAGCTTTCTTT
.	TRBJ2-2	TRBV11-2	TRBD2	CASKPGLAGGPMNTGELFF	TGTGCCAGCAAACCGGGACTAGCGGGGGGGCCAATGAACACCGGGGAGCTGTTTTTT
.	TRBJ1-3	TRBV4-2	TRBD1	CASSPGQGTGNTIYF	TGTGCCAGCAGCCCCGGACAGGGGACAGGAAACACCATATATTTT
many	TRBJ2-2	TRBV10-3	.	CAISPQGGGAGELFF	TGTGCCATCAGTCCCCAAGGGGGGGGAGCCGGGGAGCTGTTTTTT
.	TRBJ2-5	TRBV7-2	.	CASSPYRVPETQYF	TGTGCCAGCAGCCCGTACAGGGTTCCAGAGACCCAGTACTTC
.	TRBJ2-1	TRBV27	TRBD1	CASSRQGTIEFF	TGTGCCAGCAGTAGACAGGGAACGATAGAGTTCTTC
.	TRBJ2-2	TRBV7-6	.	CASSFPKGGGNTGELFF	TGTGCCAGCAGCTTCCCCAAAGGGGGGGGTAACACCGGGGAGCTGTTTTTT
.	TRBJ2-1	TRBV9	.	CASSPPQFDNEQFF	TGTGCCAGCAGCCCCCCCCAATTTGACAATGAGCAGTTCTTC
few	TRBJ2-1	TRBV5-1	TRBD1	CASSLVRGHEQFF	TGCGCCAGCAGCTTGGTAAGGGGGCATGAGCAGTTCTTC
.	TRBJ2-1	TRBV6-5	.	CASSSLSWAPKREQFF	TGTGCCAGCAGTTCTTTGTCTTGGGCTCCCAAACGCGAGCAGTTCTTC
.	TRBJ1-6	TRBV5-1	TRBD1	CASSSDRSYSPLHF	TGCGCCAGCAGCTCGGACAGGTCCTATTCACCCCTCCACTTT
.	TRBJ1-1	TRBV27	.	CASSSYRVDGTEAFF	TGTGCCAGCAGTTCCTACAGGGTAGATGGGACTGAAGCTTTCTTT
once	TRBJ1-2	TRBV5-1	TRBD1	CASSSRDRGPFNYGYTF	TGCGCCAGCAGCTCACGGGACAGGGGCCCCTTTAACTATGGCTACACCTTC